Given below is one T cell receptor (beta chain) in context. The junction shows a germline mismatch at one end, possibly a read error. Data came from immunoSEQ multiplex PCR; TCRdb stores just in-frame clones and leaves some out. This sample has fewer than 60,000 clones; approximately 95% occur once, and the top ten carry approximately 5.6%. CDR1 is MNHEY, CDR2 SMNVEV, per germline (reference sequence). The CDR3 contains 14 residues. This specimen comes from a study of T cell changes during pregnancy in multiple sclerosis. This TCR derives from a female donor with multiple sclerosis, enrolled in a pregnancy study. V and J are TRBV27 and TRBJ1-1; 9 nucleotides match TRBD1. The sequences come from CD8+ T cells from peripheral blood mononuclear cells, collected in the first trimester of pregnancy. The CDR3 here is CASRMTGGNAEAFF. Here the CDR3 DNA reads TGTGCCAGCAGGATGACAGGGGGGAACGCTGAAGCTTTCTTT.